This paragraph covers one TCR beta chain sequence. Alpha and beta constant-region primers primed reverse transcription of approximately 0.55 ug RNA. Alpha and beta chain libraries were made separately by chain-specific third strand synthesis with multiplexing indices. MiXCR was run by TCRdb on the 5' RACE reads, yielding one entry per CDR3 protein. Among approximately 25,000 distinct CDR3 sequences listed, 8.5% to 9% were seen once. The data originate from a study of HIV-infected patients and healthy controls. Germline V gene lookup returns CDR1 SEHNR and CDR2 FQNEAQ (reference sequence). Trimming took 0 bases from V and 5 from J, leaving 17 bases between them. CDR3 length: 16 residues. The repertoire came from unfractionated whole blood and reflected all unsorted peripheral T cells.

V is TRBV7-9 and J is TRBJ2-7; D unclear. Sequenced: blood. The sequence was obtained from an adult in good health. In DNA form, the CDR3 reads TGTGCCAGCAGCTTAGCGCGTACAGAACTAACCCACGAGCAGTACTTC. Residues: CASSLARTELTHEQYF.